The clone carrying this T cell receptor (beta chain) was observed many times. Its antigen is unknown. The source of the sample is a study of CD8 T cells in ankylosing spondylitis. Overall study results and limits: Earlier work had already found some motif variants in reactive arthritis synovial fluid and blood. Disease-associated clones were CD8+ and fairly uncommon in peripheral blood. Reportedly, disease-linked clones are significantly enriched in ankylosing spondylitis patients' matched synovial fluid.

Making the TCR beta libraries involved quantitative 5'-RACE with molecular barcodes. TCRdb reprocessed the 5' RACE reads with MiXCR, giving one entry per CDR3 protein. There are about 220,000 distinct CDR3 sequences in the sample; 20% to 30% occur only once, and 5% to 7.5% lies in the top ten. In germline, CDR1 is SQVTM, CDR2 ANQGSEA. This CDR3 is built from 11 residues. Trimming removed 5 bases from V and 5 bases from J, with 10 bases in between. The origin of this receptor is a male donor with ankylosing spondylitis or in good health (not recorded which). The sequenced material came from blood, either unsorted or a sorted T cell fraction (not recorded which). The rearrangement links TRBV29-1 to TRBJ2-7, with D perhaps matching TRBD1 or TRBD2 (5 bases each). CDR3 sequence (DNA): TGCAGCGTTTCGAGGGGCCACGAGCAGTACTTC. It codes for CSVSRGHEQYF.